Sequencing of this TCR beta chain was carried out in a study of blood T cells in healthy people across ages. Whole-study context: About one barcoded beta molecule per two T cells was captured by template switching. Whole-study results and caveats: Long-lived and aged donors differed, with more naive CD4+ cells and higher diversity in the long-lived.

This clonotype has just one count. No antigen is known for it. J gave up 3 bases and V 2 bases, and 8 bases lay outside the gene matches. CDR1 and CDR2 from the germline V gene are SGDLS and YYNGEE. This CDR3 has 16 amino acids. A second 7 to 11 cycle PCR used barcoded and J-beta primers. TCRdb re-called the 5' RACE reads through MiXCR, storing one row per CDR3 protein. The repertoire includes some 1 million distinct CDR3 sequences, roughly 45% of them detected once, and about 20% sits in the top ten. Donors were systemically healthy Caucasian individuals from Russia aged roughly 6 to 100 years. Whenever a sample was processed, at least 6 million PBMCs were isolated.

This sequence was found in a woman between 55 and 75 years old in good health. Specimen: blood. The V gene is TRBV9, the J gene TRBJ2-3; 8 bases align to TRBD2. The CDR3 coding sequence is TGTGCCAGCAGCGTCAGGGGAGCGGGAGTAACAGATACGCAGTATTTT. Translating gives CASSVRGAGVTDTQYF.